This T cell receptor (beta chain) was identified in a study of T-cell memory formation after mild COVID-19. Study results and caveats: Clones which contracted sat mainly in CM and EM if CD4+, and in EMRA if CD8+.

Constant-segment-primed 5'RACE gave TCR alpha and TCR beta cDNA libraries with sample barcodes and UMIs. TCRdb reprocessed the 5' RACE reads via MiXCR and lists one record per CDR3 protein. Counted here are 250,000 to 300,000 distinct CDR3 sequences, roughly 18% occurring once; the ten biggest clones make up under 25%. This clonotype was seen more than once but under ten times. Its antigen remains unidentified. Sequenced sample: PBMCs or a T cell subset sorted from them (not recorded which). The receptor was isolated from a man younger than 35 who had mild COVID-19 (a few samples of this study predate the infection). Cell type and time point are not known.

CDR3 DNA: TGCAGTGCTATATCCCCTGCGGGCTACGAGCAGTACTTC. Its translation: CSAISPAGYEQYF. The chain uses TRBV20-1 and TRBJ2-7; a weak D match, TRBD2 (5 bases). V lost 4 bases, J lost 3 bases, and 13 bases lay in between. Per the germline V gene, CDR1 is DFQATT and CDR2 is SNEGSKA (reference sequence). CDR3 length: 13 amino acids.